The clone carrying this T cell receptor (beta chain) was seen only once. What it binds is not known. The data originate from a study of shared clonotypes between healthy human individuals. CDR3 size: 12 residues. V gave up 0 bases and J gave up 5 bases, with 8 bases separating them. CDR1 is GTSNPN and CDR2 is SVGIG in the germline V gene (reference sequence). Overall study findings and caveats: On the whole, naive subsets had larger estimated richness than memory subsets had. Represented diversity, genetic and exposure-history alike, was limited by few donors.

Sequenced by immunoSEQ multiplex PCR; TCRdb stores in-frame clones only, minus some. The sample lists around 1.5 million clones, about 98% occurring once. The donors, healthy adults who were HIV-negative, had experienced no recent acute infections or vaccinations. CD4+ cells were split into CD45RA+ naive and CD45RA-negative memory subsets. The clonotype originates from a young man in good health. The V call is TRBV30, the J call TRBJ2-7, with D unresolved. The sequencing sample was made of naive CD4+ T cells sorted from blood. As for subset: CD45RA+ positively selected. CDR3 DNA: TGTGCCTGGAGTGTAATCGGAGACGAGCAGTACTTC. Encoded protein: CAWSVIGDEQYF.